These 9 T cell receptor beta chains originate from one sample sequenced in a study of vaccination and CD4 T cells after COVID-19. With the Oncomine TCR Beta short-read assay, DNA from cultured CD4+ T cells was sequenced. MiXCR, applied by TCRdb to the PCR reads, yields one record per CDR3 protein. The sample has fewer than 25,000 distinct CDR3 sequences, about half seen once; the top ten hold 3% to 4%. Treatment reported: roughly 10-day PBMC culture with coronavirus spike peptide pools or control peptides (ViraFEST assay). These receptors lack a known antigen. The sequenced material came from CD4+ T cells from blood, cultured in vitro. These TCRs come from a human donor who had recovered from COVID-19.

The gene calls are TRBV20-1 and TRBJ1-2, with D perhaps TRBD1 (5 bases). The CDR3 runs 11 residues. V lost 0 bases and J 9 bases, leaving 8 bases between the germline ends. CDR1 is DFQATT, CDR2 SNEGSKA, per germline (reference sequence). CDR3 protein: CSARDQGSYTF. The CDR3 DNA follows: TGCAGTGCTAGAGATCAGGGCAGCTACACCTTC.

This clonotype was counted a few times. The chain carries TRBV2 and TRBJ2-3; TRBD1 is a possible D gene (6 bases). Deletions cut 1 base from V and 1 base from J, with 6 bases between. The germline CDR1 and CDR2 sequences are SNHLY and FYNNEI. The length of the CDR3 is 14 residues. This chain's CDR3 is CASSEGTGTDTQYF. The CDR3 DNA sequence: TGTGCCAGCAGTGAAGGGACAGGCACAGATACGCAGTATTTT.

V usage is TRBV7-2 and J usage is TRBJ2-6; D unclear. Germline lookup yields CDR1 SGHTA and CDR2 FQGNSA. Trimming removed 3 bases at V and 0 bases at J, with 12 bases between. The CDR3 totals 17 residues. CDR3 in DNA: TGTGCCAGCAGCTTCGTAGGGTCCAGCTCTGGGGCCAACGTCCTGACTTTC. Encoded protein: CASSFVGSSSGANVLTF.

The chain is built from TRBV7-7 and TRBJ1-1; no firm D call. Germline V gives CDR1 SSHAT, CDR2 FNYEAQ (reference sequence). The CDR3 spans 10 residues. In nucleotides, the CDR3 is TGTGCTGCGGTGGGTACTGAAGCTTTCTTT. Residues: CAAVGTEAFF.

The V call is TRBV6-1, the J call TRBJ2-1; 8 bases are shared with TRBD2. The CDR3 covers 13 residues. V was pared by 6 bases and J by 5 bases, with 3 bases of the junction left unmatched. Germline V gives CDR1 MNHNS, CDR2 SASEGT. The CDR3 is CASRGLGDNEQFF. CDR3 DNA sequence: TGTGCCAGCAGGGGACTAGGGGACAATGAGCAGTTCTTC.

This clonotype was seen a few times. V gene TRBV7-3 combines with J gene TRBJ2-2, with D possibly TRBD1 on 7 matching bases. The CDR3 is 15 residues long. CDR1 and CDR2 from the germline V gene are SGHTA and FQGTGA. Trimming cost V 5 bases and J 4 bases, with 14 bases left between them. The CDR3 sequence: CASSPTGRFTGELFF. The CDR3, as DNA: TGTGCCAGCAGCCCGACAGGGAGGTTCACCGGGGAGCTGTTTTTT.

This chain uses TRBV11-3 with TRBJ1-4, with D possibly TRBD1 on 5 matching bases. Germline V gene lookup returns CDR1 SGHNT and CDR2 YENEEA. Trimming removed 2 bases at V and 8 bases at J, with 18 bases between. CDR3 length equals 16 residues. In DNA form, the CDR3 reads TGTGCCAGCAGCTTACCCTGGGGGGGGTTTGAGGAAAAACTGTTTTTT. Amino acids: CASSLPWGGFEEKLFF. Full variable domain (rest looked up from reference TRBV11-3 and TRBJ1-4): EAGVVQSPRYKIIEKKQPVAFWCNPISGHNTLYWYLQNLGQGPELLIRYENEEAVDDSQLPKDRFSAERLKGVDSTLKIQPAELGDSAVYLCASSLPWGGFEEKLFFGSGTQLSVL.

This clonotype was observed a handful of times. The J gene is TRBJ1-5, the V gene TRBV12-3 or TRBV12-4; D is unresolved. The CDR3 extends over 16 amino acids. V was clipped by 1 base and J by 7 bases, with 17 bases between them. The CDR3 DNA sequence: TGTGCCAGCAGTTTAGGCCAGACGCCTCCCAGCCAGCCCCAGCATTTT. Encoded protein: CASSLGQTPPSQPQHF.

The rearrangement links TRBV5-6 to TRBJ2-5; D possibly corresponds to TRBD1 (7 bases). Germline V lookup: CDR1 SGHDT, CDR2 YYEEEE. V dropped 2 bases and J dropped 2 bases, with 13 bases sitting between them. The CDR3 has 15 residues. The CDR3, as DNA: TGTGCCAGCAGCTTTTGGTCAGGGGGGCAAGAGACCCAGTACTTC. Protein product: CASSFWSGGQETQYF.